This T cell receptor beta chain was documented in a study of cytomegalovirus exposure and HLA in healthy donors. At the level of the study: Drawn from HLA-typed donors, approximately 86 million unique TCRs were held in an early data release.

Trimming removed 7 bases from V and 2 bases from J; junction bases left unmatched: 7. The CDR3 runs 14 residues. Per germline, CDR1 LNHDA and CDR2 SQIVND (reference sequence). It was with 60 Vbeta and 13 Jbeta primers that the PCR ran. Method: immunoSEQ multiplex PCR; TCRdb's copy keeps in-frame clones and lacks some. The table has over 150,000 clones, approximately 80% seen once. The table lists this clone with a count of one. The chain couples TRBV19 to TRBJ1-2; 7 bases line up with TRBD1. This receptor was obtained from a woman aged 25 to 39 in good health and CMV-seropositive. Material for sequencing was PBMCs. The CDR3 DNA follows: TGTGCCAGTAACCCGACAGGGTACAACTATGGCTACACCTTC. As protein: CASNPTGYNYGYTF. The full variable domain, completed using reference TRBV19 and TRBJ1-2, is DGGITQSPKYLFRKEGQNVTLSCEQNLNHDAMYWYRQDPGQGLRLIYYSQIVNDFQKGDIAEGYSVSREKKESFPLTVTSAQKNPTAFYLCASNPTGYNYGYTFGSGTRLTVV.